This T cell receptor (beta chain) was recovered during a study of beta chain features in type 1 diabetes. Study-wide findings and caveats: VDJ junctions from patients with type 1 diabetes contained fewer insertions and more deletions. Whether TCRB rearrangement is influenced by HLA type was left unresolved in this analysis. There was a possibility that cDNA sequencing over-represented cells with high TCR expression.

V was clipped by 3 bases and J by 5 bases; unmatched bases: 3. Germline-derived CDR1 and CDR2 are ENHRY and SYGVKD. This CDR3 comprises 13 residues. Central memory, naive, regulatory and stem cell-like memory CD4+ cells were sorted by CD45RO/CCR7/CD25/CD127/CD95/CD27. Expressed TCRB transcripts were sequenced, since all the RNA that had been isolated was reverse transcribed. Libraries were prepared by immunoSEQ multiplex PCR; TCRdb keeps only in-frame clonotypes and omits some of them. The sample lists about 330,000 clones; roughly 9.6% were seen once. Note on this clone: Its antigen is still unknown.

The sample consisted of naive CD4+ T cells from blood. The J gene is TRBJ2-7, the V gene TRBV10-3; 8 positions match TRBD2. The clonotype comes from a woman aged 25 to 39 in good health. This CDR3 reads CAISDGTRDEQYF. The CDR3 nucleotides are TGTGCCATCAGTGACGGGACTAGAGACGAGCAGTACTTC.